This entry lists 17 T cell receptor beta chains sequenced from one sample in a study of blood T cell repertoires in COVID-19. Assay: immunoSEQ multiplex PCR; the TCRdb copy retains only in-frame clones and omits some. Here the sample spans around 180,000 clones, roughly 84% being singletons. Sequenced input: peripheral blood. All receptors come from a woman older than 75 with acute or convalescent COVID-19.

The chain links TRBV7-8 to TRBJ2-3, with D perhaps matching TRBD1 (5 bases). V was pared by 5 bases and J by 0 bases, with 15 bases between. Germline assignment: CDR1 SGHVS and CDR2 FQNEAQ. This CDR3 contains 16 residues. CDR3 DNA sequence: TGTGCCAGCAGCCCTCGGACATTCCCTAGCACAGATACGCAGTATTTT. Translation: CASSPRTFPSTDTQYF.

The CDR3 DNA sequence: TGTGCCAGCACTTACACAGGGAGCCCACAACGCACTGAAGCTTTCTTT. It encodes CASTYTGSPQRTEAFF. V is TRBV7-9 and J is TRBJ1-1; tentative D call: TRBD1 (6 bases). CDR3 length equals 16 residues. CDR1 SEHNR and CDR2 FQNEAQ come from the germline V gene (reference sequence). Between the trimmed V and J ends, which lost 7 bases and 4 bases, there was a span of 22 bases.

The chain links TRBV11-2 to TRBJ2-1; TRBD2 agrees at 7 bases. Trimming removed 1 base from V and 7 bases from J; junction bases left unmatched: 7. The CDR3 contains 15 residues. Germline V gene data show CDR1 as SGHAT and CDR2 as FQNNGV. The CDR3 region is CASSLGGTTKNEQFF. In DNA, the CDR3 is TGTGCCAGCAGCTTAGGTGGGACTACCAAGAATGAGCAGTTCTTC.

This sequence joins TRBV9 and TRBJ2-2, with a weak D call TRBD2 (5 bases). CDR1 SGDLS and CDR2 YYNGEE come from the germline V gene. V was cut by 3 bases and J by 4 bases, with 10 bases left in between. The CDR3 runs 14 residues. CDR3 amino acids: CASSGQAGTGELFF. The DNA for the CDR3 is TGTGCCAGCAGCGGCCAGGCGGGCACCGGGGAGCTGTTTTTT.

CDR3 amino acids: CASSPGSNQPQHF. The CDR3 DNA reads as TGTGCCAGCTCACCAGGGAGCAATCAGCCCCAGCATTTT. The rearrangement uses TRBV13 and TRBJ1-5, with TRBD1 as a possible D gene (5 bases). Germline lookup yields CDR1 PRHDT and CDR2 FYEKMQ (reference sequence). Trimming stripped 8 bases from V and 1 base from J, with 9 bases between. The CDR3 is 13 amino acids.

V gene TRBV24-1 combines with J gene TRBJ1-2; 8 nucleotides agree with TRBD1. Germline V gene data show CDR1 as KGHDR and CDR2 as SFDVKD. The CDR3 sequence is 15 residues long. With 3 bases clipped from V and 1 base from J, the junction kept 3 bases outside the gene matches. The CDR3 nucleotides are TGTGCCACCAGTGATGTAGGACAGGGTAACTATGGCTACACCTTC. This translates into CATSDVGQGNYGYTF.

The gene calls are TRBV5-8 and TRBJ1-1, with D uncertain. This CDR3 spans 13 amino acids. Germline assignment: CDR1 SGHTS and CDR2 YDEGEE. Between the trimmed V and J ends, which lost 0 bases and 3 bases, there was a span of 6 bases. The CDR3 region has the DNA TGTGCCAGCAGCTTGGCTCGGTACACTGAAGCTTTCTTT. Encoded protein: CASSLARYTEAFF.

The chain uses TRBV5-8 and TRBJ2-1, with 14 bases lining up with TRBD2. Germline V gene sequence: CDR1 SGHTS, CDR2 YDEGEE. After removal of 4 bases from V and 9 bases from J, the junction contained 12 bases not matched to a gene. This CDR3 contains 17 residues. DNA of the CDR3: TGTGCCAGCAGCCGGGGAGGGACTAGCGGGAGTTATGGTGAGCAGTTCTTC. This codes for CASSRGGTSGSYGEQFF.

The J gene is TRBJ1-6, the V gene TRBV5-4; 12 positions match TRBD1. The germline V gene has CDR1 SGHNT and CDR2 YYREEE (reference sequence). Unmatched junction bases numbered 7, after V lost 4 bases and J lost 8 bases. The CDR3 loop spans 16 amino acids. The CDR3 here is CASSPSRDRGHSPLHF. As DNA, the CDR3 is TGTGCCAGCAGCCCCTCCCGGGACAGGGGGCATTCACCCCTCCACTTT.

The chain recombines TRBV14 with TRBJ2-3, with D hard to call. The CDR3 is 13 amino acids. Germline V gives CDR1 SGHDN, CDR2 FVKESK. Trimming shortened V by 2 bases and J by 4 bases, and 7 bases separated the two germline ends. For the CDR3, the DNA is TGTGCCAGCAGCCAAAATGTCGCAGATACGCAGTATTTT. Its protein product is CASSQNVADTQYF.

The chain uses TRBV12-1 and TRBJ1-6; the table's D gene call, TRBD1, was not cross checked with the DNA. TRBV12-1 is shown as a pseudogene. CDR3 length equals 14 residues. This chain's CDR3 is CASRDRPYNSPLHF. CDR3 DNA sequence: TGTGCCAGCAGGGACAGGCCCTATAATTCACCCCTCCACTTT.

This clone was observed once. The V and J genes are TRBV2 and TRBJ2-3; 7 bases match TRBD2. The junction had 10 bases not matched to a gene; V was cut back by 6 bases and J by 1 base. The CDR3 spans 16 residues. The germline gives CDR1 SNHLY, CDR2 FYNNEI. In DNA, the CDR3 is TGTGCCAGCAGCGCCGGGACTATGCCCCGCACAGATACGCAGTATTTT. Its protein is CASSAGTMPRTDTQYF.

CDR3 in DNA: TGCGCCAGCAGCCACGGGACTAGGGGTACTCGGGAGCTGTTTTTT. Protein product: CASSHGTRGTRELFF. The chain carries TRBV4-1 and TRBJ2-2; 8 bases fit TRBD2. J lost 9 bases, V lost 3 bases, and 9 bases had no gene match. Per germline, CDR1 MGHRA and CDR2 YSYEKL. CDR3 size: 15 residues.

V is TRBV5-4 and J is TRBJ1-2; no firm D call. Germline V gene sequence: CDR1 SGHNT, CDR2 YYREEE (reference sequence). The CDR3 consists of 15 residues. Trimming took 4 bases from V and 6 from J, leaving 19 bases between them. The CDR3 DNA reads as TGTGCCAGCAGCACCGAACCCGGGCGGGAGAATGGCTACACCTTC. It encodes CASSTEPGRENGYTF.

The chain joins TRBV4-3 to TRBJ2-1; 7 nucleotides match TRBD2. The V and J ends lost 0 bases and 6 bases, in that order; junction bases with no gene match: 20. The CDR3 is made up of 20 amino acids. Per germline, CDR1 LGHNA and CDR2 YSLEER. Here the CDR3 DNA reads TGCGCCAGCAGCCAAGAGGGGCCAAGAGGGACGGGGGGTCCCCTCAATGAGCAGTTCTTC. Translating it yields CASSQEGPRGTGGPLNEQFF.

This clone came up a few times. The V call is TRBV30, the J call TRBJ1-3; D gene uncertain. CDR3 length equals 14 residues. Trimming cost V 7 bases and J 1 base, with 14 bases left between them. Per the germline V gene, CDR1 is GTSNPN and CDR2 is SVGIG (reference sequence). CDR3 DNA: TGTGCCTCCCCGGCGGATTCTTCTGGAAACACCATATATTTT. It translates to CASPADSSGNTIYF. The full variable domain, in which reference TRBV30 and TRBJ1-3 provide the parts outside the CDR3, is SQTIHQWPATLVQPVGSPLSLECTVEGTSNPNLYWYRQAAGRGLQLLFYSVGIGQISSEVPQNLSASRPQDRQFILSSKKLLLSDSGFYLCASPADSSGNTIYFGEGSWLTVV.

The rearrangement links TRBV6-6 to TRBJ2-5; perhaps TRBD1 as D (7 bases). The germline gives CDR1 MNHNY, CDR2 SVGAGI (reference sequence). With 2 bases removed from V and 2 bases from J, the gap between germline ends came to 9 bases. The CDR3 has 14 amino acids. CDR3 in amino acids: CASSYAGQQETQYF. In DNA, the CDR3 is TGTGCCAGCAGTTACGCGGGACAGCAAGAGACCCAGTACTTC.